The 6 T cell receptor beta chains below all came from one sample that was sequenced in a study of shared clonotypes between healthy human individuals. In the naive CD8 group, cells lacked CD45RO and were positively selected for CCR7, so terminally differentiated effector memory CD45RA+ cells were left out. Using immunoSEQ multiplex PCR, the repertoire was profiled, and TCRdb retains in-frame clones only, with some absent. The table includes under 700,000 clones, 90% to 95% detected once. The specimen sequenced was naive CD8+ T cells sorted from blood. The receptors here all came from a woman under 40 in good health.

V usage is TRBV2 and J usage is TRBJ1-1; D may be TRBD1 (6 bases). The CDR3 is 15 amino acids. V was clipped by 6 bases and J by 0 bases, with 14 bases between them. CDR1 and CDR2 from the germline V gene are SNHLY and FYNNEI. The CDR3 nucleotides are TGTGCCAGCAGCTTAGCAGGGGCCATGAACACTGAAGCTTTCTTT. Translating gives CASSLAGAMNTEAFF.

This clone was observed a single time. The chain couples TRBV19 to TRBJ2-5; TRBD2 matches at 9 bases. The tail of the sequence fits TRBJ2-7 better, so the J call may be wrong. This CDR3 is 15 amino acids long. The germline gives CDR1 LNHDA, CDR2 SQIVND (reference sequence). This chain's CDR3 is CASSIRGSGSYEQYF. CDR3 nucleotide sequence: TGTGCCAGTAGTATAAGGGGTAGCGGGAGTTACGAGCAGTACTTC.

The V call is TRBV28, the J call TRBJ1-1; 10 bases match TRBD1. This CDR3 is 14 amino acids long. Germline values: CDR1 MDHEN, CDR2 SYDVKM. The V and J ends lost 6 bases and 5 bases, in that order; junction bases with no gene match: 6. CDR3 in amino acids: CASSRQGAGTEAFF. The DNA of the CDR3 is TGTGCCAGCAGCCGACAGGGGGCGGGAACTGAAGCTTTCTTT.

A single count supports this clone. This chain connects TRBV7-9 to TRBJ2-7; 7 bases fit TRBD1. With V trimmed by 5 bases and J by 2 bases, 9 bases remained unmatched. This CDR3 region has 15 residues. Germline CDR1 SEHNR, CDR2 FQNEAQ (reference sequence). The CDR3 is CASSLRQGGTYEQYF. In DNA form, the CDR3 reads TGTGCCAGCAGCCTTAGACAGGGCGGTACCTACGAGCAGTACTTC.

The rearrangement uses TRBV27 and TRBJ1-5; TRBD1 might be the D (5 bases). The CDR3 consists of 15 residues. The ends were cut back, 5 bases at V and 6 bases at J, with 17 bases in the middle. CDR1 MNHEY and CDR2 SMNVEV come from the germline V gene (reference sequence). CDR3 nucleotides: TGTGCCAGCAGTCCAACCTCGGGGGGTGGTCAGCCCCAGCATTTT. Translating it yields CASSPTSGGGQPQHF.

This chain uses TRBV28 with TRBJ2-5; 8 bases agree with TRBD2. V lost 7 bases, J lost 2 bases, and 15 bases stayed unmatched. This CDR3 spans 17 amino acids. CDR1 and CDR2 (germline): MDHEN, SYDVKM. The DNA for the CDR3 is TGTGCCAGCATGCCCCGCCCCATAGCGGGGCCTCAAGAGACCCAGTACTTC. Translation gives CASMPRPIAGPQETQYF.